The 4 T cell receptor beta chains given below trace back to one sample, sequenced in a study of CD8 T cells in Susac syndrome. A quantity of about 0.5 to 1 ug RNA underwent reverse transcription using random hexamers. TCRdb independently ran MiXCR on the immunoSEQ multiplex PCR reads; one entry per CDR3 protein. The profile shows roughly 160,000 distinct CDR3 sequences, around 94% of them singletons. Sequencing was done on a sample of CD4+ T cells from PBMCs. Receptors originate from a human donor in good health.

The chain links TRBV3-1 to TRBJ1-2; D ambiguous. V was pared by 0 bases and J by 8 bases, with 13 bases between. Germline assignment: CDR1 LGHDT and CDR2 YNNKEL (reference sequence). The CDR3 totals 14 residues. The DNA of the CDR3 is TGTGCCAGCAGCCAAGAAAGTCGGGGATACGGCTACACCTTC. This sequence encodes CASSQESRGYGYTF.

The V gene is TRBV7-9, the J gene TRBJ1-6; 8 bases align to TRBD1. Trimming at V came to 5 bases and at J to 9 bases, leaving 9 bases not matched to a gene. This CDR3 spans 15 amino acids. Germline assignment: CDR1 SEHNR and CDR2 FQNEAQ (reference sequence). CDR3 protein: CASSTDGTGTSPLHF. CDR3 DNA: TGTGCCAGCAGCACCGACGGGACAGGTACTTCACCCCTCCACTTT.

The chain joins TRBV20-1 to TRBJ2-5, with 9 bases lining up with TRBD2. Germline assignment: CDR1 DFQATT and CDR2 SNEGSKA (reference sequence). The CDR3 length is 15 residues. The V gene end was trimmed by 4 bases and the J gene end by 9 bases; junction bases not matched to a gene: 15. CDR3 sequence: CSAKGGLAGRVAQYF. DNA of the CDR3: TGCAGTGCTAAAGGGGGGCTAGCGGGGAGGGTGGCCCAGTACTTC.

This sequence joins TRBV27 and TRBJ2-5, with D perhaps TRBD1 (5 bases). The ends were cut back, 3 bases at V and 2 bases at J, with 10 bases in the middle. Germline CDR1 is MNHEY and CDR2 is SMNVEV (reference sequence). The CDR3 loop spans 14 amino acids. The CDR3 here is CASSLGQNQETQYF. The CDR3 DNA reads as TGTGCCAGCAGTTTGGGGCAAAATCAAGAGACCCAGTACTTC.